These T cell receptor beta chains were read from a single sample in a study of regulatory T cells in long-lasting Graves disease. TCRdb called the multiplex PCR reads again in MiXCR, with one record for every CDR3 protein. There are about 220,000 distinct CDR3 sequences in the sample; roughly 20% occur only once, and roughly 12% lies in the top ten. In addition, the sample was reused for a study of T cells in Graves' hyperthyroidism and ophthalmopathy.

The sample consisted of peripheral blood mononuclear cells (PBMCs), taken at new diagnosis, from a patient treated with antithyroid drugs. The source of these receptors is a woman in her 30s with Graves disease. CDR3s include the opening cysteine and the closing phenylalanine or tryptophan.

CDR3: CASSQDRASGRPWETQYF
J: TRBJ2-5
V: TRBV4-2

CDR3: CASRALGQGARQPQHF
J: TRBJ1-5
V: TRBV6-2/TRBV6-3

CDR3: CASSLWESGRDTQYF
J: TRBJ2-3
V: TRBV28

CDR3: CRGDSRGRDTGELFF
J: TRBJ2-2
V: TRBV20-1

CDR3: CASSPAEYGYTF
J: TRBJ1-2
V: TRBV19

CDR3: CASPKTGFTEAFF
J: TRBJ1-1
V: TRBV6-1

CDR3: CAWGIGLNTEAFF
J: TRBJ1-1
V: TRBV30

CDR3: CASSLGPVNTEAFF
J: TRBJ1-1
V: TRBV12-3/TRBV12-4

CDR3: CASSEAWNGYTF
J: TRBJ1-2
V: TRBV6-1

CDR3: CASGGDSGGLDEQYF
J: TRBJ2-7
V: TRBV11-2

CDR3: CAISEDPEYQPQHF
J: TRBJ1-5
V: TRBV10-3

CDR3: CASSGGAGPQHF
J: TRBJ1-5
V: TRBV6-1

CDR3: CARAGPGQGAVQYF
J: TRBJ2-7
V: TRBV5-6

CDR3: CSALHANTEAFF
J: TRBJ1-1
V: TRBV20-1

CDR3: CAWSVVLYGYTF
J: TRBJ1-2
V: TRBV30

CDR3: CSASLAGGRADTQYF
J: TRBJ2-3
V: TRBV20-1

CDR3: CASSSRGINEQFF
J: TRBJ2-1
V: TRBV6-5

CDR3: CSFSTSGGGETQYF
J: TRBJ2-5
V: TRBV20-1

CDR3: CASSQRDVDQETQYF
J: TRBJ2-5
V: TRBV19

CDR3: CTTSRDRSTNEKLFF
J: TRBJ1-4
V: TRBV15

CDR3: CASSPGGNYGYTF
J: TRBJ1-2
V: TRBV18

CDR3: CASSQVRGNTEAFF
J: TRBJ1-1
V: TRBV3-1

CDR3: CASSHRTGSSGETQYF
J: TRBJ2-5
V: TRBV4-1

CDR3: CASRLGGQGVYNEQFF
J: TRBJ2-1
V: TRBV5-5

CDR3: CSARDVSGTGGFSGANVLTF
J: TRBJ2-6
V: TRBV20-1

CDR3: CASSVGNTWEWLEVNTEAFF
J: TRBJ1-1
V: TRBV2

CDR3: CASSTWTGQDPDTQYF
J: TRBJ2-3
V: TRBV19

CDR3: CASSRVPYQETQYF
J: TRBJ2-5
V: TRBV6-1

CDR3: CASSQRGAALGANVLTF
J: TRBJ2-6
V: TRBV3-1

CDR3: CASSTGNPLYNEQFF
J: TRBJ2-1
V: TRBV28

CDR3: CASRKQGSKGTEALF
J: TRBJ1-1
V: TRBV2

CDR3: CASSPPKAGWGTDTQYF
J: TRBJ2-3
V: TRBV18

CDR3: CASSPGPNQPQHF
J: TRBJ1-5
V: TRBV18

CDR3: CASSNDLTGGFNQPQHF
J: TRBJ1-5
V: TRBV19

CDR3: CASSLLGGGLHNEQFF
J: TRBJ2-1
V: TRBV7-9

CDR3: CASSQQRDRGGEQYF
J: TRBJ2-7
V: TRBV4-1

CDR3: CAWRSGGATDTQYF
J: TRBJ2-3
V: TRBV30

CDR3: CASSFSALNTGELFF
J: TRBJ2-2
V: TRBV12-3/TRBV12-4

CDR3: CASRLGWRRYMNTEAFF
J: TRBJ1-1
V: TRBV5-6

CDR3: CASTPRVDGRAGGYTF
J: TRBJ1-2
V: TRBV28

CDR3: CATRPMSYSNTGELFF
J: TRBJ2-2
V: TRBV15

CDR3: CASSRTGTEYNEQFF
J: -
V: TRBV11-2

CDR3: CASSYSRKETQYF
J: TRBJ2-5
V: TRBV6-2/TRBV6-3

CDR3: CASSLGTGLRANYGYTF
J: TRBJ1-2
V: TRBV11-2

CDR3: CASGPVFGQPQHF
J: TRBJ1-5
V: TRBV7-9

CDR3: CASSWTGGETQYF
J: TRBJ2-5
V: TRBV28

CDR3: CASNTGGVDTEAFF
J: TRBJ1-1
V: TRBV12-3/TRBV12-4

CDR3: CASSQDAGSFEQYF
J: TRBJ2-7
V: TRBV4-1

CDR3: CSASAGRGYGYTF
J: TRBJ1-2
V: TRBV20-1

CDR3: CASSKPSGGGNEQFF
J: TRBJ2-1
V: TRBV5-4

CDR3: CASSDWGLADYNEQFF
J: TRBJ2-1
V: TRBV28

CDR3: CASSYAGDEQYF
J: TRBJ2-7
V: TRBV7-9

CDR3: CASSDGTFNEKLFF
J: TRBJ1-4
V: TRBV25-1

CDR3: CASSLSTGQGGAFF
J: TRBJ1-1
V: TRBV5-1

CDR3: CASRRQGSETQYF
J: TRBJ2-5
V: TRBV3-1